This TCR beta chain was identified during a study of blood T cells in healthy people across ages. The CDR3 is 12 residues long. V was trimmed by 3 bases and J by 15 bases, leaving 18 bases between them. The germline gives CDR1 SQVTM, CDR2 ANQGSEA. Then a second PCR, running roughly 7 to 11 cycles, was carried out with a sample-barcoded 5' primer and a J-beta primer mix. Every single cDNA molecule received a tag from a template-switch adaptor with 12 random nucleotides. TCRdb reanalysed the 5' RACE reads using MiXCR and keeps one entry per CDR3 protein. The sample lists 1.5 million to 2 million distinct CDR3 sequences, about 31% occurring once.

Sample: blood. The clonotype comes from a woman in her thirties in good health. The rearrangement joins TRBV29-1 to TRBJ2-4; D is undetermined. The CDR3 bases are TGCAGCGTTGACGGACCTGTAGACGAGCGGTACTTC. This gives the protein CSVDGPVDERYF.